This is a list of T cell receptor beta chains from one sample in a study of lymphopenia after photon versus proton radiotherapy. TCRdb's copy holds only in-frame clones and misses some; the assay was immunoSEQ multiplex PCR. Counted here are roughly 150,000 clones, 88% occurring once; the ten biggest clones make up approximately 4.6%. Here the sequenced sample was peripheral blood, taken from a patient treated with photon-based radiotherapy. The receptors originated from a man between 45 and 60 years old with gastric cancer. CDR3s include the opening cysteine and the closing phenylalanine or tryptophan. The D gene is left open where the match is weak. Rows may omit the clone size; those that give it use once, few, many or a size class.

TGTGCCAGCAGTTACTCGGGGACTAGGGGCTACGAGCAGTACTTC,CASSYSGTRGYEQYF,15,TRBD2,TRBV6-5,NA,TRBJ2-7
TGTGCCAGCGACGTCCCGGGACAGGGCACTAATGAAAAACTGTTTTTT,CASDVPGQGTNEKLFF,16,TRBD1,TRBV2,few,TRBJ1-4
TGTGCCAGCAGCTTCAACGACAGAGGCACCGGGGAGCTGTTTTTT,CASSFNDRGTGELFF,15,NA,TRBV7-9,NA,TRBJ2-2
TGTGCCAGCAGCCTCTCAGGGGACAATCAGCCCCAGCATTTT,CASSLSGDNQPQHF,14,NA,TRBV6-1,NA,TRBJ1-5
TGTGCCAGCAGCTTAGCGAGACAGCGGGAAGGACGTGAATCCTACGAGCAGTACTTC,CASSLARQREGRESYEQYF,19,TRBD2,TRBV7-6,NA,TRBJ2-7
TGTGCCAGCAGTTCAACGACAGGGCCTAATGAAAAACTGTTTTTT,CASSSTTGPNEKLFF,15,TRBD1,TRBV6-6,NA,TRBJ1-4
TGCGCCAGCAGCCAAGATTCCAATTCGAAACTACATTTT,CASSQDSNSKLHF,13,NA,TRBV4-1,NA,TRBJ1-5
TGTGCCAGCAGCCCGGGGGCCGGGGCCTGGGAATTC,CASSPGAGAWEF,12,NA,TRBV7-9,NA,TRBJ2-4
TGTGCCAGCACTGCGCTCCCGTCGAACACCATATATTTT,CASTALPSNTIYF,13,NA,TRBV6-1,NA,TRBJ1-3
TGCGCCAGCAGCTTGGCCTCAGGGGGCAACACCGGGGAGCTGTTTTTT,CASSLASGGNTGELFF,16,TRBD1,TRBV5-1,NA,TRBJ2-2
TGCGCCAGCAGCTTAGGGTTCGGGGTCGCCACTGAAGCTTTCTTT,CASSLGFGVATEAFF,15,NA,TRBV5-1,NA,TRBJ1-1
TGTGCCAGCAGCTTAGGAGGAGGGGGTTTATACAATGAGCAGTTCTTC,CASSLGGGGLYNEQFF,16,NA,TRBV7-9,NA,TRBJ2-1
TGTGCCAGCAGCCCGCGTGGGGGGAGGGAGGGCCAGGGCTACGAGCAGTACTTC,CASSPRGGREGQGYEQYF,18,TRBD2,TRBV7-8,NA,TRBJ2-7
TGTGCCAGCAGCTTAGAAAGGTTGACAGGGACGGGTGGCTACACCTTC,CASSLERLTGTGGYTF,16,TRBD1,TRBV7-2,NA,TRBJ1-2
TGTGCCAGCAGCTTGGGGAACCAGGGTGAGCAGTTCTTC,CASSLGNQGEQFF,13,NA,TRBV11-2,once,TRBJ2-1
TGTGCCAGCAGTTTGGGCAGCCTTTACAATGAGCAGTTCTTC,CASSLGSLYNEQFF,14,NA,TRBV11-3,NA,TRBJ2-1
TGTGCCAGCAGTAGCCATTACGGTTCTGGAAACACCATATATTTT,CASSSHYGSGNTIYF,15,NA,TRBV11-1,once,TRBJ1-3
TGTGCCAGCAGTGAACAGGCGGGGGGCAATCAGCCCCAGCATTTT,CASSEQAGGNQPQHF,15,NA,TRBV6-1,few,TRBJ1-5
TGCAGCGCCGAGGGACTAGACGATGAGCAGTTCTTC,CSAEGLDDEQFF,12,TRBD2,TRBV29-1,NA,TRBJ2-1
TGTGCCAGCAGTTACTCGAGCGGACCCTCCTACGAGCAGTACTTC,CASSYSSGPSYEQYF,15,NA,TRBV6-5,NA,TRBJ2-7
TGTGCCAGCAGCCAAGAAGCGGGATTCACCGGGGAGCTGTTTTTT,CASSQEAGFTGELFF,15,TRBD2,TRBV4-2,NA,TRBJ2-2
TGTGCCAGCAGCGTAGATATAGGAGGGGGCAAGGCTAGCGGGAGAACCGGGGAGCTGTTTTTT,CASSVDIGGGKASGRTGELFF,21,TRBD2,TRBV9,NA,TRBJ2-2
TGCAGCACGAAGTTGAGAGGGGGATCGGCTGAAGCTTTCTTT,CSTKLRGGSAEAFF,14,NA,TRBV29-1,NA,TRBJ1-1
TGTGCCAGCAGCCAAGAGTTGAGGCTAGCCGAGCAGTACTTC,CASSQELRLAEQYF,14,NA,TRBV14,NA,TRBJ2-7
TGTGCCAGCAGCTACATCCCCTACGGACAGTCGTCAACTAATGAAAAACTGTTTTTT,CASSYIPYGQSSTNEKLFF,19,NA,TRBV5-6,NA,TRBJ1-4
TGCGCCAGCAGCGGGACAGGGTCGGTAGGCACAGATACGCAGTATTTT,CASSGTGSVGTDTQYF,16,TRBD1,TRBV5-1,NA,TRBJ2-3
TGTGCCAGCAGTCCCGACGGGTGGAGCAATCAGCCCCAGCATTTT,CASSPDGWSNQPQHF,15,NA,TRBV27,few,TRBJ1-5
TGTGCCAGTAGTTGGACGGTTCATAGCAATCAGCCCCAGCATTTT,CASSWTVHSNQPQHF,15,NA,TRBV19,NA,TRBJ1-5
TGTGCCAGCAGCTTAGGGACTGGTGAAAGCATTCAGTACTTC,CASSLGTGESIQYF,14,NA,TRBV7-9,NA,TRBJ2-4
TGTGCCAGCAGAGTCGCCGGGACAGGGGACTACGAGCAGTACTTC,CASRVAGTGDYEQYF,15,TRBD1,TRBV6-5,NA,TRBJ2-7
TGTGCCTGGAGTGTACCAGCGGGACAACGATTGCTGAGCACAGATACGCAGTATTTT,CAWSVPAGQRLLSTDTQYF,19,NA,TRBV30,NA,TRBJ2-3
TGTGCCAGCAGTTCCCCTCGGACGGAGCGGGGCGCCTACACCTTC,CASSSPRTERGAYTF,15,NA,TRBV6-5,NA,TRBJ1-2
TGTGCTAGTGGTTTGGGGTTACGGAAAGAGACCCAGTACTTC,CASGLGLRKETQYF,14,NA,TRBV12-5,NA,TRBJ2-5
TGCGCCAGCAGCAAAGCTCCGGGACAGGGAGACAATGAGCAGTTCTTC,CASSKAPGQGDNEQFF,16,TRBD1,TRBV4-1,NA,TRBJ2-1
TGTGCCAGCAGCTTAGAACCGCGTGCCGGGGAGCTGTTTTTT,CASSLEPRAGELFF,14,NA,TRBV7-6,NA,TRBJ2-2
TGCGCCAGCAGCCAAGGGGTCGACAGTATCTACGAGCAGTACTTC,CASSQGVDSIYEQYF,15,NA,TRBV7-9,NA,TRBJ2-7
TGTGCCAGCAGCCGGCAGGGGCCGAACACCGGGGAGCTGTTTTTT,CASSRQGPNTGELFF,15,NA,TRBV4-2,once,TRBJ2-2
TGTGCCAGCAGTGACTCGACAGGGCTCACCGGGGAGCTGTTTTTT,CASSDSTGLTGELFF,15,TRBD1,TRBV6-4,NA,TRBJ2-2
TGTGCCAGCGGGCTACGGGGAGAGACCCAGTACTTC,CASGLRGETQYF,12,NA,TRBV13,few,TRBJ2-5
TGTGCCAGCAGCTTCTGGGGGGTTAACATTCAGTACTTC,CASSFWGVNIQYF,13,NA,TRBV7-9,NA,TRBJ2-4
TGCAGCGTCGCGCGGGGCCTAGGGGAAAAACTGTTTTTT,CSVARGLGEKLFF,13,NA,TRBV29-1,NA,TRBJ1-4
TGTGCCAGCAGTGACTCGGACGATGGTGAGCAGTTCTTC,CASSDSDDGEQFF,13,NA,TRBV6-4,NA,TRBJ2-1
TGTGCCGACCCCGGACCCCGGCTTGGAGTCTTT,CADPGPRLGVF,11,NA,TRBV6-4,NA,TRBJ1-1
TGTGCCAGCAGCGTAGGGACAGGTGAAGCTTTCTTT,CASSVGTGEAFF,12,TRBD1,TRBV9,NA,TRBJ1-1
TGCGCCAGCAGCCCGGCCGGGCCATACACTGAAGCTTTCTTT,CASSPAGPYTEAFF,14,NA,TRBV5-1,NA,TRBJ1-1
TGTGCCAGCATCTCAGGGGGCTGGTACACTGAAGCTTTCTTT,CASISGGWYTEAFF,14,TRBD1,TRBV6-5,NA,TRBJ1-1
TGTGCCAGCAGCTGGAGGGCCCCTGAAGCTTTCTTT,CASSWRAPEAFF,12,NA,TRBV7-2,NA,TRBJ1-1
TGTGCCAGCTCACCAACCGGACTAAACACCGGGGAGCTGTTTTTT,CASSPTGLNTGELFF,15,NA,TRBV18,few,TRBJ2-2
TGTGCCAGCAGCTTAGAGCCCGCTTCAACTAATGAAAAACTGTTTTTT,CASSLEPASTNEKLFF,16,NA,TRBV7-2,NA,TRBJ1-4
TGTGCCAGTAGTCCGTCCGGAACAGCGCTTCTTGAAGCTTTCTTT,CASSPSGTALLEAFF,15,NA,TRBV19,NA,TRBJ1-1